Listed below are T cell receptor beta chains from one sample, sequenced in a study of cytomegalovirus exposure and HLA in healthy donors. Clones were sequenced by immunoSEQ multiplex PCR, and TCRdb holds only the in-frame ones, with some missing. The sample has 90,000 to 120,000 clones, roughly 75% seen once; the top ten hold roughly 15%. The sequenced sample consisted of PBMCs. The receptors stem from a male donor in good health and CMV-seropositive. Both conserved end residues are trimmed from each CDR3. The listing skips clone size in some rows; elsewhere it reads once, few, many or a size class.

AWKVAGFDSYNSPLH	TRBJ1-6	few	TRBV30
ASRSGTSYLEQY	TRBJ2-7	-	TRBV28
ASSETHDRDAF	TRBJ1-1	few	TRBV6-1
ASRKTVTSYEQY	TRBJ2-7	-	TRBV6-5
ASLLQGAGYT	TRBJ1-2	once	TRBV28
ASSLDRGTYGYT	TRBJ1-2	few	TRBV11-3
STQGGGTEAF	TRBJ1-1	-	TRBV29-1
ASTQTSNTGELF	TRBJ2-2	few	TRBV9
ATSRVPRGKNIQY	TRBJ2-4	-	TRBV15
ASSIARQRRGYT	TRBJ1-2	-	TRBV19
ASSVVGEGASGYT	TRBJ1-2	-	TRBV9
ASSADPSQRGQFGAF	TRBJ1-1	-	TRBV9
ASSAGLAGGQPGELF	TRBJ2-2	-	TRBV9
ASSLEQSPSYNEQF	TRBJ2-1	once	TRBV5-1
ASSTGQGVINYGYT	TRBJ1-2	few	TRBV5-1
ASSLVGVHQPQH	TRBJ1-5	-	TRBV5-5
ASSQEPGRTQY	TRBJ2-3	-	TRBV4-3
ASSEGANYGYT	TRBJ1-2	-	TRBV6-1
ASSQGFRRGLLSNQPQH	TRBJ1-5	-	TRBV4-1
ASSGQGGSYEQY	TRBJ2-7	few	TRBV6-5
ASSNSRGRLDTQY	TRBJ2-3	once	TRBV18
ASSYSSTGGYEKLF	TRBJ1-4	few	TRBV6-5
ASSLRASGGPGDEQF	TRBJ2-1	-	TRBV13
ASRGALTDTQY	TRBJ2-3	-	TRBV19
ASSSQLYSNQPQH	TRBJ1-5	few	TRBV5-6
ASSKGTLLNYEQY	TRBJ2-7	-	TRBV2
ASSLMTGASPLH	TRBJ1-6	-	TRBV7-9
ASSSDRDVEKLF	TRBJ1-4	-	TRBV27
ASSFPGPGTEAF	TRBJ1-1	-	TRBV6-6
ASSLDSSGNTIY	TRBJ1-3	once	TRBV5-1
ASSVQGSNSPLH	TRBJ1-6	-	TRBV7-2
ASSEALSRSGYEQY	TRBJ2-7	-	TRBV6-1
ATRTSGLDNEQF	TRBJ2-1	-	TRBV28
SVDAGGGQPQH	TRBJ1-5	-	TRBV29-1
ATSRDPGLGEKLF	TRBJ1-4	-	TRBV15
ASSPRTGKVNTEAF	TRBJ1-1	-	TRBV5-1
ASSWRHGETQY	TRBJ2-5	-	TRBV7-9
ASRYRTGPTYEQY	TRBJ2-7	few	TRBV11-3
ASSSRSETSNGYT	TRBJ1-2	few	TRBV7-2
ASRATGDNEKLF	TRBJ1-4	-	TRBV27
ASSAAGTGVEQY	TRBJ2-7	-	TRBV10-1
ASSLNYYGYT	TRBJ1-2	-	TRBV7-2
ASSSRVSYSGANVLT	TRBJ2-6	many	TRBV7-9
ASSEGLAGALTQY	TRBJ2-5	-	TRBV9
ASSVAASSGANVLT	TRBJ2-6	-	TRBV9
ASSQLSDTQY	TRBJ2-3	-	TRBV14
ASSPRGGYQETQY	TRBJ2-5	-	TRBV18
ASSTGIQNTEAF	TRBJ1-1	-	TRBV7-8
ASSPLLSGTGVNTEAF	TRBJ1-1	-	TRBV18